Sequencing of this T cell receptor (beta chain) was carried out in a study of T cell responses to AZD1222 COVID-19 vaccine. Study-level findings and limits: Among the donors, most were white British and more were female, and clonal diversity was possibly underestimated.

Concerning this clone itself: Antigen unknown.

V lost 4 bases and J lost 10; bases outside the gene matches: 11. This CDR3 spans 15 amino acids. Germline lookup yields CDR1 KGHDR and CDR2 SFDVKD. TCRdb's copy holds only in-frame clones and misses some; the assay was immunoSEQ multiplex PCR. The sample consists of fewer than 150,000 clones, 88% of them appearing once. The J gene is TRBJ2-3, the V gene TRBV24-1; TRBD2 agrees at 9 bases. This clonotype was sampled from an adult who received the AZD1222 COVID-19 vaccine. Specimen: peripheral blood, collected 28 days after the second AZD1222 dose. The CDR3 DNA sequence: TGTGCCACCAGTGAAAGTCAGACCCAGCGGGGGGCGCAGTATTTT. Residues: CATSESQTQRGAQYF.